This T cell receptor (beta chain) emerged from a study of blood T cells in healthy people across ages. Study-wide points: Leaving the PBMCs unsorted stopped any conclusive comparison of naive versus antigen-experienced cells.

About this clonotype itself: The antigen remains undetermined.

It was with a sample-barcoded 5' primer and a J-beta primer mix that a second PCR of roughly 7 to 11 cycles was run. Per sample, CDR3-containing paired-end reads numbered at least 2.5 million. TCRdb used MiXCR to reprocess the 5' RACE reads, holding one entry per CDR3 protein. Of fewer than 650,000 distinct CDR3 sequences listed, 27% are singletons. The junction had 6 bases not matched to a gene; V was cut back by 4 bases and J by 5 bases. From germline, CDR1 is SNHLY and CDR2 FYNNEI. The CDR3 runs 15 residues. This sample also appeared in a second study, on T cells of mothers and their children. This second study notes: At approximately 1.5 ug per 15 ul, all of the extracted RNA went into cDNA synthesis.

This chain links TRBV2 with TRBJ2-5; 11 nucleotides agree with TRBD2. This TCR was recovered from a boy aged 2-9 years in good health. Material: blood. CDR3 protein: CASSGLLAGDETQYF. The CDR3 region has the DNA TGTGCCAGCAGTGGGCTACTAGCGGGGGATGAGACCCAGTACTTC.